These T cell receptor beta chains were read from a single sample in a study of cytomegalovirus exposure and HLA in healthy donors. Clones were sequenced by immunoSEQ multiplex PCR, and TCRdb holds only the in-frame ones, with some missing. The sample lists about 330,000 clones; 87% were seen once. Material for sequencing was PBMCs. These receptors were taken from a woman in her thirties in good health and CMV-seropositive. The CDR3 runs from the conserved cysteine through the conserved F or W. The order of the fields is clone size, J gene, D gene, V gene, CDR3 protein, CDR3 DNA. The D gene is left open where the match is weak. The size of a clone is reported for some rows only, either as once, few or many, or as a class for expanded clones.

clone size: NA; J gene: TRBJ1-1; D gene: NA; V gene: TRBV28; CDR3 protein: CASSGARGRRTEAFF; CDR3 DNA: TGTGCCAGCAGTGGGGCCCGGGGTCGGCGCACTGAAGCTTTCTTT
clone size: NA; J gene: TRBJ2-5; D gene: TRBD2; V gene: TRBV15; CDR3 protein: CATSKRGGALQETQYF; CDR3 DNA: TGTGCCACCAGCAAACGGGGGGGGGCACTCCAAGAGACCCAGTACTTC
clone size: NA; J gene: TRBJ1-6; D gene: NA; V gene: TRBV19; CDR3 protein: CASSSLGEANSPLHF; CDR3 DNA: TGTGCCAGTAGTAGTCTGGGTGAGGCCAATTCACCCCTCCACTTT
clone size: NA; J gene: TRBJ2-1; D gene: NA; V gene: TRBV2; CDR3 protein: CASTRDFASNNEQFF; CDR3 DNA: TGTGCCAGTACCCGGGACTTTGCCTCTAACAATGAGCAGTTCTTC
clone size: NA; J gene: TRBJ2-7; D gene: TRBD2; V gene: TRBV13; CDR3 protein: CASTQLAGGLSEQYF; CDR3 DNA: TGTGCCAGCACACAACTAGCGGGAGGTCTCTCCGAGCAGTACTTC
clone size: NA; J gene: TRBJ2-7; D gene: NA; V gene: TRBV2; CDR3 protein: CASIQTAYEQYF; CDR3 DNA: TGTGCCAGCATCCAGACAGCCTACGAGCAGTACTTC
clone size: few; J gene: TRBJ2-7; D gene: TRBD2; V gene: TRBV7-2; CDR3 protein: CASSVSGGQVGYEQYF; CDR3 DNA: TGTGCCAGCAGCGTATCGGGGGGTCAGGTCGGCTACGAGCAGTACTTC
clone size: NA; J gene: TRBJ2-5; D gene: NA; V gene: TRBV9; CDR3 protein: CASSAPALETQYF; CDR3 DNA: TGTGCCAGCAGCGCCCCTGCCCTAGAGACCCAGTACTTC
clone size: NA; J gene: TRBJ1-6; D gene: NA; V gene: TRBV28; CDR3 protein: CASSFTVAGRNSPLHF; CDR3 DNA: TGTGCCAGCAGTTTTACGGTGGCGGGTCGTAATTCACCCCTCCACTTT
clone size: NA; J gene: TRBJ2-7; D gene: NA; V gene: TRBV9; CDR3 protein: CASSLGGGRDEQYF; CDR3 DNA: TGTGCCAGCAGTCTCGGTGGGGGCCGGGACGAGCAGTACTTC